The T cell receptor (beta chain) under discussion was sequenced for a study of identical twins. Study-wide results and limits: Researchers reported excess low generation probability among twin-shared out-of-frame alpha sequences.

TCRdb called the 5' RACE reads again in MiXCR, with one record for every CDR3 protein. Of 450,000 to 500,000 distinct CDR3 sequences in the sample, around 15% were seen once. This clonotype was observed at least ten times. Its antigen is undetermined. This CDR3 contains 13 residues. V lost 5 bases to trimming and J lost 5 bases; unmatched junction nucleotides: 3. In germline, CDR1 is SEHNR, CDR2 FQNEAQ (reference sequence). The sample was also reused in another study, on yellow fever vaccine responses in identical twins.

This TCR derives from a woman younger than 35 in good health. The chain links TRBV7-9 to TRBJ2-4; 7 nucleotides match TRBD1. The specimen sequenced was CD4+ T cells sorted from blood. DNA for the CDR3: TGTGCCAGCAGCCACAGGGGTGAAAACATTCAGTACTTC. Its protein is CASSHRGENIQYF.